Described below is a single TCR beta chain sequence and its context. Its antigen is not known. The data are from a study of cytomegalovirus exposure and HLA in healthy donors. Trimming took 3 bases from V and 5 from J, leaving 17 bases between them. This CDR3 contains 15 residues. Germline CDR1 and CDR2: LNHDA and SQIVND (reference sequence). Vbeta (60) and Jbeta (13) primers were used in the PCR. Sequenced by immunoSEQ multiplex PCR; TCRdb stores in-frame clones only, minus some. Of 130,000 to 150,000 clones in the sample, roughly 80% are singletons; the top ten hold 2.5% to 3.5%. General observations from the study: Links to common viral pathogens appeared, in a later analysis, for several of the most significant clusters.

The clonotype was recovered from a woman in her twenties or thirties in good health and CMV-seronegative. The rearrangement links TRBV19 to TRBJ2-7, with D possibly TRBD2 on 6 matching bases. The sequenced material came from PBMCs. The CDR3 is CASSISAGSSHEQYF. The CDR3 region has the DNA TGTGCCAGTAGTATCAGTGCGGGAAGCAGTCACGAGCAGTACTTC.